The T cell receptor (beta chain) described here comes from a study of molecular identifiers for immune sequencing clone quantification. A CD8+CD4-CCR7+CD45RA+ phenotype served as the sorting definition for naive CD8 T cells. Findings and caveats of the study: Jurkat TCR RNA spiked in from one cell could reportedly be detected among about a million naive cells.

The sample holds many counts of this clonotype. Its antigen remains unidentified. CDR1 is GTSNPN and CDR2 is SVGIG in the germline V gene (reference sequence). V lost 0 bases, J lost 14 bases, and 10 bases lay in between. This CDR3 has 11 residues. TCRdb analysed the PCR reads with MiXCR anew, one entry per CDR3 protein. Among approximately 670,000 distinct CDR3 sequences listed, 15% to 20% were seen once. The sample taken for sequencing was naive CD8+ T cells from blood, with Jurkat cell RNA spiked in. Indicated subset: FACS-sorted CD8+CD4-CCR7+CD45RA+ naive T cells. This sequence was found in a human donor in good health. Some libraries in this study had Jurkat cell RNA spiked in. The chain joins TRBV30 to TRBJ1-4, with unresolved D. The CDR3 loop reads CAWSVGSLLFF. The CDR3 DNA reads TGTGCCTGGAGTGTGGGATCTCTTCTGTTTTTT.